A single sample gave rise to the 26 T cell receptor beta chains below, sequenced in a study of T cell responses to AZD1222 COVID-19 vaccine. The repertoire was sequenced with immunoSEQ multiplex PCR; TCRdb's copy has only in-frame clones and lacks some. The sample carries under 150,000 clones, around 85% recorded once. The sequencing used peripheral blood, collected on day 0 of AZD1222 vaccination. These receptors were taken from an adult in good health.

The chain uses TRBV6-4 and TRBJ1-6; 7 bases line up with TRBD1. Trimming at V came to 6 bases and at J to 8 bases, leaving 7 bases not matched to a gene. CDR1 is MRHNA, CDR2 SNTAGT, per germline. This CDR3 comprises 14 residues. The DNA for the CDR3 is TGTGCCAGCAGCGAACAGGGGACGGATTCACCCCTCCACTTT. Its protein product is CASSEQGTDSPLHF.

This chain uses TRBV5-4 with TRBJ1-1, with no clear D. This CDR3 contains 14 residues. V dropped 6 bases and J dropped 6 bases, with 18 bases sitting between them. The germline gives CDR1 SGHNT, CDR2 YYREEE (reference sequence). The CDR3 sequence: CASTRSGVSAEAFF. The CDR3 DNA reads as TGTGCCAGCACCAGATCCGGGGTCAGCGCTGAAGCTTTCTTT.

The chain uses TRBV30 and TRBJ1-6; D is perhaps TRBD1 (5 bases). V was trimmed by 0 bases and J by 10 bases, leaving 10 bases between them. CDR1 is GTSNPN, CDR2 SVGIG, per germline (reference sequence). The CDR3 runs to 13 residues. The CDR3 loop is CAWSVTEGSPLHF. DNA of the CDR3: TGTGCCTGGAGTGTGACAGAGGGGTCACCCCTCCACTTT.

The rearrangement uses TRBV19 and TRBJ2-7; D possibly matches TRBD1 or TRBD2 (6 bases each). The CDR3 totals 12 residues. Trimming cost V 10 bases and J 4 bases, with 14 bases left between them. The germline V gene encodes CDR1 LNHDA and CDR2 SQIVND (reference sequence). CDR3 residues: CATGGATYEQYF. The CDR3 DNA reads TGTGCCACCGGGGGCGCAACTTACGAGCAGTACTTC. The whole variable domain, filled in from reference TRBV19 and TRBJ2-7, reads DGGITQSPKYLFRKEGQNVTLSCEQNLNHDAMYWYRQDPGQGLRLIYYSQIVNDFQKGDIAEGYSVSREKKESFPLTVTSAQKNPTAFYLCATGGATYEQYFGPGTRLTVT.

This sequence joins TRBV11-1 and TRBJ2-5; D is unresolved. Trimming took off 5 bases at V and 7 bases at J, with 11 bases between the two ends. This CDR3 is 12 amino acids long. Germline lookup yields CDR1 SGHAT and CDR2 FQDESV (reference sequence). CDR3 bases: TGTGCCAGCAGCCCATACACGGGGACCCAGTACTTC. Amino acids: CASSPYTGTQYF.

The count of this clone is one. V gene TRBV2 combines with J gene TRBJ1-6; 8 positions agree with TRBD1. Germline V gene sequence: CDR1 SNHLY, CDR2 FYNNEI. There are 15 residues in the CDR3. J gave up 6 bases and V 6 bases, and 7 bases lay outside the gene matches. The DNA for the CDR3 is TGTGCCAGCAGGAAACCGGGACAGGCTAATTCACCCCTCCACTTT. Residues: CASRKPGQANSPLHF.

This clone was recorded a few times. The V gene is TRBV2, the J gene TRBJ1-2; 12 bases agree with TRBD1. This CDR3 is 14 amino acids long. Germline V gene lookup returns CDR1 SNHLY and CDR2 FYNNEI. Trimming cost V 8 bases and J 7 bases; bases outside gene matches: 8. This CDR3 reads CASAAGQGAPGYTF. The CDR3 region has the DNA TGTGCCAGCGCCGCGGGACAGGGGGCTCCTGGCTACACCTTC.

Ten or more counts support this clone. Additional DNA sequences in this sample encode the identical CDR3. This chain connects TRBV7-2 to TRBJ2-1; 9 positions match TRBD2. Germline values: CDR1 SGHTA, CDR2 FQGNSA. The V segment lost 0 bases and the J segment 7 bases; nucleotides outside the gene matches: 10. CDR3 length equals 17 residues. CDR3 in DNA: TGTGCCAGCAGCTTAGCTGGCGGGGGGGCCGGGGGGAATGAGCAGTTCTTC. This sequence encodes CASSLAGGGAGGNEQFF.

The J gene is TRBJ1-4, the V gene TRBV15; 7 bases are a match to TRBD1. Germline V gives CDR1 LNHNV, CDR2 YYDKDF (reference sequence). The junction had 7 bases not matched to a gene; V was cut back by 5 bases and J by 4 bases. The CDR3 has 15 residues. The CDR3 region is CATSQGTVNNEKLFF. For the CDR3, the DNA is TGTGCCACCAGCCAAGGGACAGTTAATAATGAAAAACTGTTTTTT.

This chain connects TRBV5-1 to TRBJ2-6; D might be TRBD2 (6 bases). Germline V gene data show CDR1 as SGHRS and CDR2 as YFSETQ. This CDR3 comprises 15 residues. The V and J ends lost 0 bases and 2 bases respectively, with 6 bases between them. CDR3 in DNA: TGCGCCAGCAGCTTGGAGCGGGCTGGGGCCAACGTCCTGACTTTC. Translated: CASSLERAGANVLTF.

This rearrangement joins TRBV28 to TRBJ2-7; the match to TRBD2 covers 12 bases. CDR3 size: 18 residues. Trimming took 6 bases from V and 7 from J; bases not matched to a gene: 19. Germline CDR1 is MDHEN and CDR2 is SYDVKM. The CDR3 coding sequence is TGTGCCAGCAGCCTCCTAGCGGGAGGGCTACCCGGTGCGGGTGAGCAGTACTTC. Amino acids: CASSLLAGGLPGAGEQYF.

This CDR3 reads CASSFVSGRIGGEQYF. CDR3 nucleotide sequence: TGTGCCAGCAGCTTTGTTAGCGGGAGGATTGGAGGGGAGCAGTACTTC. The rearrangement uses TRBV7-2 and TRBJ2-7; 10 bases are shared with TRBD2. This CDR3 is built from 16 residues. The V and J ends lost 3 bases and 7 bases, in that order; junction bases with no gene match: 12. Germline V gene sequence: CDR1 SGHTA, CDR2 FQGNSA.

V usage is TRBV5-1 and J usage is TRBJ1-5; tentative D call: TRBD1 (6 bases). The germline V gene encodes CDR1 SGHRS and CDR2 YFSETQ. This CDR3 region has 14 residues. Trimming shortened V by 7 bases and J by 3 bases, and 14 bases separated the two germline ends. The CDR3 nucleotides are TGCGCCAGCCTGACGGGGGGCGACAATCAGCCCCAGCATTTT. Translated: CASLTGGDNQPQHF.

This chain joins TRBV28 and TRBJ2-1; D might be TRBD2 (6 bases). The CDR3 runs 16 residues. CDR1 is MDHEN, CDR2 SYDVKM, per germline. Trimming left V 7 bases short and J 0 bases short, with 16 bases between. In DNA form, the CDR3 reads TGTGCCAGCACCATCGAGGGAGGTTTCTCCTACAATGAGCAGTTCTTC. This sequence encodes CASTIEGGFSYNEQFF.

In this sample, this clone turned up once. DNA for the CDR3: TGTGCCAGCTCACCACTCTCAGAAACCGGGGAGCTGTTTTTT. This gives the protein CASSPLSETGELFF. The chain employs TRBV18 and TRBJ2-2, with D uncertain. Trimming pared 1 base from V and 5 bases from J, leaving 8 bases between. The CDR3 sequence is 14 residues long. Per the germline V gene, CDR1 is KGHSH and CDR2 is LQKENI.

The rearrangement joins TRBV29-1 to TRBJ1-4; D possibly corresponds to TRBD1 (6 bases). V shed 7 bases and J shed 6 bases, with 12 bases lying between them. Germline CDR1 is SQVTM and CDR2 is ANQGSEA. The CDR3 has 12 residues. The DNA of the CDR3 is TGCAGCGGGGGGGCAGGGGATGAAAAACTGTTTTTT. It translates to CSGGAGDEKLFF.

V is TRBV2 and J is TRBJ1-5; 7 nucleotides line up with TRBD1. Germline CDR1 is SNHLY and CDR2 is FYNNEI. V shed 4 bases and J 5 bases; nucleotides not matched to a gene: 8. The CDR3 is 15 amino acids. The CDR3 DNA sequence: TGTGCCAGCAGTGCTGACAGGGCCAACTATCAGCCCCAGCATTTT. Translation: CASSADRANYQPQHF.

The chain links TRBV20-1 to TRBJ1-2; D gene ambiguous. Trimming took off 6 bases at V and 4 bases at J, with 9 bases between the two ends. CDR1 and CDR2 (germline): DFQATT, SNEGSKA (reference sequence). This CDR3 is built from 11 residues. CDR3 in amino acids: CSASTVYGYTF. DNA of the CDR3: TGCAGTGCCTCGACGGTCTATGGCTACACCTTC.

The CDR3 nucleotides read TGTGCCAGCAGCTTAGAGGCAGGAACCTACAATGAGCAGTTCTTC. Translated, it gives CASSLEAGTYNEQFF. The chain uses TRBV11-2 and TRBJ2-1; D is undetermined. Germline assignment: CDR1 SGHAT and CDR2 FQNNGV. V was shortened by 0 bases and J by 2 bases, with 8 bases between the two germline ends. This CDR3 has 15 amino acids.

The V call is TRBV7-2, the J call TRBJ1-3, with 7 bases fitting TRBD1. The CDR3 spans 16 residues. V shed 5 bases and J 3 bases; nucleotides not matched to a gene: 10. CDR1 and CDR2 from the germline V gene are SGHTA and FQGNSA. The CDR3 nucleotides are TGTGCCAGCAGCCAGGGGGGGGGCGCGGTTGGAAACACCATATATTTT. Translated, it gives CASSQGGGAVGNTIYF.

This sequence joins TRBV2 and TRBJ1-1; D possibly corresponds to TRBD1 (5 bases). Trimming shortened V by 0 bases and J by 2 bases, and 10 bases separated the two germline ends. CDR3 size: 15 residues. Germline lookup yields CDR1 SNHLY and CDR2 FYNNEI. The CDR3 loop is CASSEAQGFNTEAFF. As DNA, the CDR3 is TGTGCCAGCAGTGAAGCGCAGGGCTTTAACACTGAAGCTTTCTTT.

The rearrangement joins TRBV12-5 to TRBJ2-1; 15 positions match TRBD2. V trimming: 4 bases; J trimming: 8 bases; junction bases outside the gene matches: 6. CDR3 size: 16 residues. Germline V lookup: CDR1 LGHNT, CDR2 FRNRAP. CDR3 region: CASGSTGLAGGDEQFF. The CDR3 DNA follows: TGTGCTAGTGGTTCGACAGGACTAGCGGGAGGGGATGAGCAGTTCTTC.

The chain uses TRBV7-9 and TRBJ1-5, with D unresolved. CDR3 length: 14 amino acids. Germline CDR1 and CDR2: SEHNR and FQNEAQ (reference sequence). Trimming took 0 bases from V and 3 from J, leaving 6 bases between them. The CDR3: CASSLAGNNQPQHF. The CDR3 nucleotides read TGTGCCAGCAGCTTAGCAGGGAACAATCAGCCCCAGCATTTT. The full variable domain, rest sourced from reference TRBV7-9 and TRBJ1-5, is DTGVSQNPRHKITKRGQNVTFRCDPISEHNRLYWYRQTLGQGPEFLTYFQNEAQLEKSRLLSDRFSAERPKGSFSTLEIQRTEQGDSAMYLCASSLAGNNQPQHFGDGTRLSIL.

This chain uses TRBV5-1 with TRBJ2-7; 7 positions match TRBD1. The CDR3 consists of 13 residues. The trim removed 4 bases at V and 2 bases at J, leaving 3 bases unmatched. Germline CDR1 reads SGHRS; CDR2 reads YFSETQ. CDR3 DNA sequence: TGCGCCAGCAGCCACGACAGGGCCTACGAGCAGTACTTC. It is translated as CASSHDRAYEQYF.

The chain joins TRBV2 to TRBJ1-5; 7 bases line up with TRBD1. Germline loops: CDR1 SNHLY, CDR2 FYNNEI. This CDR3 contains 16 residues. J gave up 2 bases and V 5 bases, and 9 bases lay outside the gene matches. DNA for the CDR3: TGTGCCAGCAGTCCGGGACAGCCTTTGGGCAATCAGCCCCAGCATTTT. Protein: CASSPGQPLGNQPQHF.

The CDR3 DNA reads TGTGCCAGCAGCAAAGTAAGCCTAGCGGGGGGGAACACCGGGGAGCTGTTTTTT. Its translation: CASSKVSLAGGNTGELFF. The V gene is TRBV21-1, the J gene TRBJ2-2; TRBD2 is taken as the D call from the table, unchecked against the DNA. TRBV21-1 corresponds to a pseudogene. CDR3 length: 18 amino acids.